This T cell receptor (beta chain) was captured by sequencing in a study of Ad26.COV2.S vaccination and SARS-CoV-2 variants. TCRdb keeps only in-frame clones here, not all; method: immunoSEQ multiplex PCR. The table shows hundreds of thousands of clones, with approximately 86% occurring only once. This clone has a single count. With 6 bases removed from V and 4 bases from J, the gap between germline ends came to 12 bases. Per germline, CDR1 MDHEN and CDR2 SYDVKM. The CDR3 has 13 amino acids. Treatment defined: about 20 received Ad26.COV2.S at low or high dose, single or two shots; several received placebo; per-sample allocation not given. Sampling was done on day 63 after the first vaccine or placebo injection.

Material: peripheral blood, obtained in a trial of Ad26.COV2.S vaccine versus placebo. This sequence joins TRBV28 and TRBJ1-2; D unclear. This sequence was found in a person between 18 and 65 years old who received the Ad26.COV2.S COVID-19 vaccine or a placebo. CDR3 protein: CASRGGGPYGYTF. The CDR3 bases are TGTGCCAGCAGGGGTGGAGGTCCCTATGGCTACACCTTC.